This is a list of T cell receptor beta chains from one sample in a study of T-cell memory formation after mild COVID-19. MiXCR, run by TCRdb on the 5' RACE reads, gives a single entry per CDR3 protein. The sample includes over 300,000 distinct CDR3 sequences, 20% to 25% of them seen just once. The sequencing input was PBMCs or a T cell subset sorted from them (not recorded which). These receptor sequences come from a man aged 18 to 35 who had mild COVID-19 (a few samples of this study predate the infection). Cell type and time point are not known. Both conserved end residues are part of each CDR3. The order of the fields is D gene, clone size, V gene, J gene, CDR3 protein, CDR3 DNA. D genes are given only for firm matches. The size field is filled for only some rows; it gives once, few, many or a size class.

-,few,TRBV7-7,TRBJ1-1,CASSWGVDTEAFF,TGTGCCAGCAGCTGGGGGGTGGACACTGAAGCTTTCTTT
TRBD2,-,TRBV6-6,TRBJ2-2,CASSPAGEELFF,TGTGCCAGCAGCCCCGCGGGGGAGGAGCTGTTTTTT
TRBD1,few,TRBV7-9,TRBJ2-1,CASSILPTGGYNEQFF,TGTGCCAGCAGTATCCTACCGACAGGGGGTTACAATGAGCAGTTCTTC
TRBD1,-,TRBV30,TRBJ2-7,CAWDRGGYEQYF,TGTGCCTGGGACAGGGGAGGCTACGAGCAGTACTTC
-,few,TRBV12-3/TRBV12-4,TRBJ1-1,CASTLLAGRFMGLGGLNTEAFF,TGTGCCAGCACCCTCCTGGCAGGGCGGTTTATGGGGTTGGGGGGACTGAACACTGAAGCTTTCTTT
TRBD1,few,TRBV20-1,TRBJ2-1,CSARDHRRGSPSYNEQFF,TGCAGTGCTAGAGACCACCGCAGGGGGTCCCCCTCCTACAATGAGCAGTTCTTC
TRBD1,few,TRBV5-6,TRBJ1-2,CASSLRGGGQYGYTF,TGTGCCAGCAGCTTGAGAGGCGGGGGACAGTACGGCTACACCTTC
-,few,TRBV6-5,TRBJ2-3,CASSSSRVAATDTQYF,TGTGCCAGCAGTTCTTCTAGGGTAGCGGCCACAGATACGCAGTATTTT
-,-,TRBV5-1,TRBJ2-3,CASSLNGGSADTQYF,TGCGCCAGCAGCTTGAACGGGGGTAGCGCAGATACGCAGTATTTT
-,few,TRBV11-2,TRBJ1-1,CASSLGRTYNMNTEAFF,TGTGCCAGCAGCTTAGGAAGGACGTATAACATGAACACTGAAGCTTTCTTT
-,-,TRBV15,TRBJ1-1,CATSREVYEEAFF,TGTGCCACCAGCAGAGAGGTGTACGAAGAAGCTTTCTTT
-,-,TRBV6-1,TRBJ2-1,CASSATGTGNEQFF,TGTGCCAGCAGTGCCACCGGAACAGGGAATGAGCAGTTCTTC
-,few,TRBV27,TRBJ2-7,CASSSARGGEQYF,TGTGCCAGCAGTTCAGCTAGGGGTGGAGAGCAGTACTTC
-,few,TRBV20-1,TRBJ1-6,CSAREWVGITDNSPLHF,TGCAGTGCTAGAGAGTGGGTAGGGATTACCGATAATTCACCCCTCCACTTT
-,few,TRBV9,TRBJ2-7,CASSVTDLAYEQYF,TGTGCCAGCAGCGTGACCGATCTAGCCTACGAGCAGTACTTC
-,few,TRBV6-2/TRBV6-3,TRBJ1-5,CASSYLPPPGDQPQHF,TGTGCCAGCAGTTACCTGCCCCCGCCAGGGGATCAGCCCCAGCATTTT
-,-,TRBV7-6,TRBJ1-2,CASSSGDVGGYTF,TGTGCCAGCAGCTCAGGCGATGTCGGGGGGTACACCTTC
-,-,TRBV24-1,TRBJ2-1,CATSDLLGIEQFF,TGTGCCACCAGTGATTTGCTAGGGATTGAGCAGTTCTTC
TRBD1,-,TRBV6-1,TRBJ2-7,CASSGTGGTYEQYF,TGTGCCAGCAGCGGGACAGGGGGAACCTACGAGCAGTACTTC
-,-,TRBV5-5,TRBJ2-5,CASILEGARETQYF,TGTGCCAGCATATTGGAGGGGGCCCGAGAGACCCAGTACTTC
-,few,TRBV7-3,TRBJ1-5,CASSSAEGFKPQHF,TGTGCCAGCAGCTCCGCGGAGGGTTTTAAGCCCCAGCATTTT
-,-,TRBV27,TRBJ2-7,CASTRAGPSYEQYF,TGTGCCAGCACCCGCGCAGGCCCTTCCTACGAGCAGTACTTC
TRBD1,-,TRBV7-9,TRBJ1-6,CASSSVTGQGLGSPLHF,TGTGCCAGCAGCTCAGTGACAGGGCAGGGATTGGGGTCACCCCTCCACTTT
-,many,TRBV7-8,TRBJ1-1,CASSLDPMGTEAFF,TGTGCCAGCAGCTTGGACCCCATGGGTACTGAAGCTTTCTTT
TRBD1,few,TRBV15,TRBJ1-5,CATSRDKGGSQPQHF,TGTGCCACCAGCAGAGATAAAGGGGGCAGTCAGCCCCAGCATTTT
TRBD1,few,TRBV3-1,TRBJ1-2,CASSLSTAQGARGYTF,TGTGCCAGCAGCCTTAGTACCGCACAGGGGGCCAGAGGCTACACCTTC
TRBD1,-,TRBV11-2,TRBJ2-3,CASSLDRASTDTQYF,TGTGCCAGCAGCCTCGACAGGGCGAGCACAGATACGCAGTATTTT
TRBD2,many,TRBV11-3,TRBJ2-1,CASSLVGGGAGNEQFF,TGTGCCAGCAGCTTAGTCGGCGGGGGGGCCGGCAATGAGCAGTTCTTC
-,-,TRBV14,TRBJ2-1,CASSQAKGASYNEQFF,TGTGCCAGCAGCCAAGCCAAAGGGGCTTCCTACAATGAGCAGTTCTTC